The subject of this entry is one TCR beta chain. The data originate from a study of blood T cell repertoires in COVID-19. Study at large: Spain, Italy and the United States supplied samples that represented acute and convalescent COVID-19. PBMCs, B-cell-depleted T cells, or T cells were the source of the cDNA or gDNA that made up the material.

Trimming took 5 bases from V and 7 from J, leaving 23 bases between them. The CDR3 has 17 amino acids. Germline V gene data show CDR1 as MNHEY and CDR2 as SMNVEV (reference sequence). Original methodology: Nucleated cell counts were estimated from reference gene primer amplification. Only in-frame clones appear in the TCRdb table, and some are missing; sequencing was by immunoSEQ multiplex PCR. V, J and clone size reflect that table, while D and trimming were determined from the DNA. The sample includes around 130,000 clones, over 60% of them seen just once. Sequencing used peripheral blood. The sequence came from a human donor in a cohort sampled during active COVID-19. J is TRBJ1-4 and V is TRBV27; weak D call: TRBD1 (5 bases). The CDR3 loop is CASSQTPFRTRAEKLFF. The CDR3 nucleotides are TGTGCCAGCAGTCAAACTCCTTTTAGGACCAGGGCTGAAAAACTGTTTTTT. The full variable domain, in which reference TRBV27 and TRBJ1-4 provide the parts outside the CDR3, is EAQVTQNPRYLITVTGKKLTVTCSQNMNHEYMSWYRQDPGLGLRQIYYSMNVEVTDKGDVPEGYKVSRKEKRNFPLILESPSPNQTSLYFCASSQTPFRTRAEKLFFGSGTQLSVL.